This is a list of T cell receptor beta chains from one sample in a study of T cell responses to AZD1222 COVID-19 vaccine. Generated by immunoSEQ multiplex PCR, the TCRdb table keeps only in-frame clones and is missing some. The sample yields about 150,000 clones, about 88% seen once. Material: peripheral blood, obtained after recovery from COVID-19. These receptors all stem from an adult who had recovered from COVID-19. The CDR3 runs from the conserved cysteine through the conserved F or W. A D gene is named only where the DNA matches it firmly. Size values are once, few and many counts, or a class for expanded clones, and some rows have none.

j_call,d_call,clone_size,v_call,cdr3_nt,cdr3_aa
TRBJ1-2,-,-,TRBV28,TGTGCCAGCAGCGTCACTCGGGGGGGGACACTTGGCTACACCTTC,CASSVTRGGTLGYTF
TRBJ1-2,-,-,TRBV5-1,TGCGCCAGCAGCTTGGAAGTTGATACGCCGTATGGCTACACCTTC,CASSLEVDTPYGYTF
TRBJ2-7,-,-,TRBV3-1/TRBV3-2,TGTGCCAGCAGGGCAGGGGAGCAGTACTTC,CASRAGEQYF
TRBJ2-2,TRBD1,-,TRBV27,TGTGCCAGCAGTTTATCGGGGCAGGGGGCGGCCGGGGAGCTGTTTTTT,CASSLSGQGAAGELFF
TRBJ2-7,-,once,TRBV11-3,TGTGCCAGCAGCTTGAGAACTTGGGACGAGCAGTACTTC,CASSLRTWDEQYF
TRBJ1-2,-,-,TRBV19,TGTGCCAGCACCAGGGAGCAGGGTCTCTCCTATGGCTACACCTTC,CASTREQGLSYGYTF
TRBJ2-5,-,few,TRBV12-3/TRBV12-4,TGTGCCAGCAGTTTAAGGTCCCAAGAGACCCAGTACTTC,CASSLRSQETQYF
TRBJ1-5,-,-,TRBV6-1,TGTGCCAGCAGTGAAGCGGGACATAACAATCAGCCCCAGCATTTT,CASSEAGHNNQPQHF
TRBJ1-5,-,-,TRBV19,TGTGCCAGTAGTAACAACAATCAGCCCCAGCATTTT,CASSNNNQPQHF
TRBJ2-7,-,-,TRBV20-1,TGCAGTGCCCCTCGGGTGCGCGAGCAGTACTTC,CSAPRVREQYF
TRBJ2-3,TRBD2,-,TRBV18,TGTGCCAGCTCACCAATAGCGGGAGCTAGCACAGATACGCAGTATTTT,CASSPIAGASTDTQYF
TRBJ1-1,-,once,TRBV28,TGTGCCAGCATTCTGGACCGTTACACTGAAGCTTTCTTT,CASILDRYTEAFF
TRBJ1-3,-,-,TRBV9,TGTGCCAGCAGCGTAGAAGGGGGAAACACCATATATTTT,CASSVEGGNTIYF
TRBJ2-2,-,-,TRBV11-2,TGTGCCAGCAGCTCCCCCAGTTTTCGAACCGGGGAGCTGTTTTTT,CASSSPSFRTGELFF
TRBJ2-7,-,-,TRBV7-8,TGTGCCAGCAGCTCCTCGGGACTCGGATACGAGCAGTACTTC,CASSSSGLGYEQYF
TRBJ2-3,-,-,TRBV29-1,TGCAGCGTTGACTCTTTTGATACGCAGTATTTT,CSVDSFDTQYF
TRBJ2-7,TRBD2,-,TRBV7-3,TGTGCCAGCAGCTTAGTCCTAGCGGGGGCAAGGTACGAGCAGTACTTC,CASSLVLAGARYEQYF
TRBJ1-6,-,-,TRBV7-8,TGTGCCAGCAGCTTACTGGGTGGGGGGCGGAGGAATTCACCCCTCCACTTT,CASSLLGGGRRNSPLHF
TRBJ1-2,-,few,TRBV18,TGTGCCAGCTCACCCGAAACAGACTATGGCTACACCTTC,CASSPETDYGYTF
TRBJ2-3,TRBD1,-,TRBV27,TGTGCCAGCAGTCCCCGGGCAGGGGGCGTAGATACGCAGTATTTT,CASSPRAGGVDTQYF
TRBJ2-4,TRBD2,-,TRBV7-3,TGTGCCAGCAGCAGTAGCGGGAGGGCCCTCGCCAAAAACATTCAGTACTTC,CASSSSGRALAKNIQYF
TRBJ2-1,TRBD1,-,TRBV5-1,TGCGCCAGCAGCTTGGAGGCGACAGGGGTCCGGTACAATGAGCAGTTCTTC,CASSLEATGVRYNEQFF
TRBJ1-2,-,-,TRBV5-6,TGTGCCAGCAGCCGGGACTATGGCTACACCTTC,CASSRDYGYTF
TRBJ2-2,-,-,TRBV7-7,TGTGCCAGCAGCTTATCCTACGGCAGGGGAGGCACCGGGGAGCTGTTTTTT,CASSLSYGRGGTGELFF
TRBJ1-2,-,-,TRBV7-2,TGTGCCAGCAGCTTAGCCGGGAGCTATGGCTACACCTTC,CASSLAGSYGYTF
TRBJ2-2,TRBD2,-,TRBV5-1,TGCGCCAGCAGCCCCCTAGCGGGAGCGGACACCGGGGAGCTGTTTTTT,CASSPLAGADTGELFF
TRBJ2-1,-,-,TRBV5-4,TGTGCCAGCAGCTTGGACTTGGCAGGGTCCTACAATGAGCAGTTCTTC,CASSLDLAGSYNEQFF
TRBJ1-3,-,-,TRBV9,TGTGCCAGCAGCGTCTATCATCAGTCCTCTGGAAACACCATATATTTT,CASSVYHQSSGNTIYF
TRBJ1-4,-,-,TRBV9,TGTGCCAGCAGCCTCCGGGCCGATAATGAAAAACTGTTTTTT,CASSLRADNEKLFF
TRBJ2-3,TRBD2,-,TRBV19,TGTGCCAGTAGTATAGATGGGACTAGCGGGGATACGCAGTATTTT,CASSIDGTSGDTQYF
TRBJ2-7,TRBD1,once,TRBV7-6,TGTGCCAGCAGCTTAGGCACAGGGGCCTCTGGCGAGCAGTACTTC,CASSLGTGASGEQYF
TRBJ1-1,TRBD1,-,TRBV29-1,TGCAGCGTTGAGGCAGGGGGCCTCACTGAAGCTTTCTTT,CSVEAGGLTEAFF
TRBJ1-1,-,-,TRBV14,TGTGCCAGCAGCCAAGATCCTCCCGGAGGGGCTTTCTTT,CASSQDPPGGAFF
TRBJ2-1,TRBD2,-,TRBV5-4,TGTGCCAGCAGCAGCGGGACTAGCTCGGGTAATGAGCAGTTCTTC,CASSSGTSSGNEQFF
TRBJ1-4,-,-,TRBV7-2,TGTGCCAGCAGCTTCATTGGCAGTTTAACAACTAATGAAAAACTGTTTTTT,CASSFIGSLTTNEKLFF
TRBJ2-7,-,few,TRBV10-3,TGTGCCATCAGTTCAGGGTTTTACGAGCAGTACTTC,CAISSGFYEQYF
TRBJ2-7,-,-,TRBV29-1,TGCAGCGTTGTTGGGGGCAGGGGTATGGACGAGCAGTACTTC,CSVVGGRGMDEQYF
TRBJ2-5,-,-,TRBV12-3/TRBV12-4,TGTGCCAGCAGCCAAGCCGGAGAGACCCAGTACTTC,CASSQAGETQYF
TRBJ1-6,-,-,TRBV27,TGTGCCAGCAGTTTATTTCGGCAGGCGGGTCTCGTCCACTTT,CASSLFRQAGLVHF
TRBJ2-3,-,-,TRBV14,TGTGCCAGCAGCCAAGATGGGACTCCCGATACGCAGTATTTT,CASSQDGTPDTQYF
TRBJ2-1,-,-,TRBV11-2,TGTGCCAGCAGCTTTGGGAGCCCCAATGAGCAGTTCTTC,CASSFGSPNEQFF
TRBJ1-3,TRBD1,-,TRBV9,TGTGCCAGCAGCCAGAGAACAGGGGAAGGAAACACCATATATTTT,CASSQRTGEGNTIYF
TRBJ2-3,-,-,TRBV7-3,TGTGCCAGCAGCCCTCGAACAGGGTCCGGCACAGATACGCAGTATTTT,CASSPRTGSGTDTQYF